This record covers a single TCR beta chain. What it binds is not known. Negative magnetic isolation gave CD8+ and CD4+ cells; FACS enriched CD8+ TEMRA. These data come from a study of CD8 T cells in Susac syndrome. Study-wide context: At the time of blood draw, patients with Susac syndrome were therapy-naive, receiving corticosteroids, or receiving intravenous immunoglobulin alone. Overall study results and limits: Clonal expansion did not appear in Susac syndrome CD4+ T cell repertoires.

CDR3 length: 17 amino acids. V shed 6 bases and J shed 2 bases, with 19 bases lying between them. Roughly 0.45 to 1 ug RNA was reverse transcribed with random hexamers. The TCR beta CDR3 was amplified by immunoSEQ multiplex PCR across 54 Vbeta, 13 Jbeta. Using its own MiXCR run on the immunoSEQ multiplex PCR reads, TCRdb lists one record per CDR3 protein. The sample records just under 95,000 distinct CDR3 sequences, roughly 94% being singletons. The J gene is TRBJ2-2, the V gene TRBV12-3 or TRBV12-4; tentatively, D is TRBD1 (5 bases). The sequence derives from a human donor with Susac syndrome. Input material: CD4+ T cells from PBMCs. CDR3 nucleotide sequence: TGTGCCAGCAGGGAACCCAATAGACGGACAAACACCGGGGAGCTGTTTTTT. This encodes CASREPNRRTNTGELFF.